These 31 T cell receptor beta chains were all obtained from the same sample, sequenced in a study of a mutant IDH1 vaccine in newly diagnosed glioma. Sequenced by immunoSEQ multiplex PCR; TCRdb stores in-frame clones only, minus some. The sample has about 94,000 clones, 85% to 90% seen once; the top ten hold roughly 0.78%. Their specific antigens are unknown. Time point of the sample: week 47, end of study. Each dose delivered 300 ug of mutant IDH1 20-mer peptide subcutaneously with imiquimod. Source: PBMCs, taken from a glioma patient whose treatment included an IDH1 peptide vaccine. The receptors shown here come from a woman in her 50s with glioma.

This sequence joins TRBV15 and TRBJ2-7; 10 bases are a match to TRBD1. CDR3 length equals 14 residues. Germline-derived CDR1 and CDR2 are LNHNV and YYDKDF (reference sequence). The ends lost 2 bases at V and 5 bases at J; junction bases unmatched: 3. The CDR3 is CATSRSGTGDEQYF. The DNA of the CDR3 is TGTGCCACCAGCAGATCCGGGACAGGGGACGAGCAGTACTTC.

CDR3 coding DNA: TGTGCCAGCATGGTGGATGAGGCGGTTACTGAAGCTTTCTTT. As protein: CASMVDEAVTEAFF. The chain uses TRBV6-5 and TRBJ1-1; no clear D. Germline CDR1 MNHEY, CDR2 SVGAGI. This CDR3 has 14 amino acids. V was shortened by 7 bases and J by 5 bases, with 17 bases between the two germline ends.

The V gene is TRBV30, the J gene TRBJ2-5, with 8 bases lining up with TRBD2. Unmatched junction bases numbered 2, after V lost 2 bases and J lost 3 bases. CDR1 is GTSNPN and CDR2 is SVGIG in the germline V gene (reference sequence). CDR3 size: 13 residues. In DNA form, the CDR3 reads TGTGCCTGGAGTAAGACTAGCGAAGAGACCCAGTACTTC. This encodes CAWSKTSEETQYF.

V is TRBV7-9 and J is TRBJ2-7; D is undetermined. CDR3 size: 12 residues. The germline V and J ends were trimmed by 1 base and 5 bases, with 6 bases remaining between them. CDR1 is SEHNR and CDR2 is FQNEAQ in the germline V gene (reference sequence). The DNA for the CDR3 is TGTGCCAGCAGCTTAGATTTTCACGAGCAGTACTTC. Translation gives CASSLDFHEQYF.

This sequence joins TRBV9 and TRBJ1-1; D unclear. The CDR3 is 16 amino acids. Trimming pared 3 bases from V and 1 base from J, leaving 16 bases between. CDR1 and CDR2 from the germline V gene are SGDLS and YYNGEE. The CDR3 loop reads CASSGPTSGTNTEAFF. The CDR3 region has the DNA TGTGCCAGCAGCGGACCGACCTCGGGAACGAACACTGAAGCTTTCTTT. The entire variable domain, with the rest obtained from reference TRBV9 and TRBJ1-1, is as follows: DSGVTQTPKHLITATGQRVTLRCSPRSGDLSVYWYQQSLDQGLQFLIQYYNGEERAKGNILERFSAQQFPDLHSELNLSSLELGDSALYFCASSGPTSGTNTEAFFGQGTRLTVV.

The chain couples TRBV18 to TRBJ2-3, with D maybe TRBD2 (5 bases). Trimming left V 3 bases short and J 5 bases short, with 12 bases between. CDR1 is KGHSH and CDR2 is LQKENI in the germline V gene. The CDR3 sequence is 14 residues long. CDR3 nucleotide sequence: TGTGCCAGCTCACCCCCGGGAAGGATAGATACGCAGTATTTT. Protein sequence: CASSPPGRIDTQYF.

The V and J genes are TRBV9 and TRBJ2-5; maybe TRBD1 (8 bases). There are 15 residues in the CDR3. V lost 0 bases, J lost 4 bases, and 13 bases lay in between. In germline, CDR1 is SGDLS, CDR2 YYNGEE. Written as DNA, the CDR3 is TGTGCCAGCAGCGTAGCACAGGGGGGGTCAGAGACCCAGTACTTC. Translating gives CASSVAQGGSETQYF.

Only one count was recorded for this clone. CDR3 DNA sequence: TGTGCCAGCAGCACAGGTACAATTGACAATCAGCCCCAGCATTTT. Amino acids: CASSTGTIDNQPQHF. The chain couples TRBV28 to TRBJ1-5; D perhaps matches TRBD1 (5 bases). Looked up from germline, CDR1 is MDHEN and CDR2 is SYDVKM. The CDR3 is made up of 15 amino acids. The ends were cut back, 6 bases at V and 3 bases at J, with 15 bases in the middle.

Concerning this clone itself: An end of the junction does not agree with germline; a read error may underlie this. CDR3 in amino acids: CASRLAGTRTYEQYF. The CDR3 coding sequence is TGTGCCAGCAGATTAGCGGGGACGAGGACCTACGAGCAGTACTTC. The chain carries TRBV11-2 and TRBJ2-7; 8 bases align to TRBD2. Per germline, CDR1 SGHAT and CDR2 FQNNGV. There are 15 residues in the CDR3. The whole variable domain, filled in from reference TRBV11-2 and TRBJ2-7, reads EAGVAQSPRYKIIEKRQSVAFWCNPISGHATLYWYQQILGQGPKLLIQFQNNGVVDDSQLPKDRFSAERLKGVDSTLKIQPAKLEDSAVYLCASRLAGTRTYEQYFGPGTRLTVT.

This chain connects TRBV9 to TRBJ1-5; tentatively, D is TRBD1 (6 bases). This CDR3 has 15 amino acids. Per the germline V gene, CDR1 is SGDLS and CDR2 is YYNGEE. Trimming stripped 2 bases from V and 4 bases from J, with 13 bases between. The CDR3 DNA is TGTGCCAGCAGCGTTGGGGGGCTCCTTAATCAGCCCCAGCATTTT. Its translation: CASSVGGLLNQPQHF.

The chain combines TRBV7-8 with TRBJ1-5; the match to TRBD1 covers 8 bases. Germline V gene sequence: CDR1 SGHVS, CDR2 FQNEAQ. V gave up 5 bases and J gave up 2 bases; unmatched junction bases: 5. This CDR3 is 15 amino acids long. The CDR3 bases are TGTGCCAGCAGCCCGGGGACAGGCGGCAATCAGCCCCAGCATTTT. This gives the protein CASSPGTGGNQPQHF.

In its sample, this clone was seen a few times. The chain combines TRBV10-3 with TRBJ1-5, with D uncertain. The V gene lost 0 bases and the J gene lost 0 bases, with 12 bases spanning the gap. The CDR3 is 17 residues long. The germline V gene has CDR1 ENHRY and CDR2 SYGVKD. The CDR3 spells CAISESPVKYSNQPQHF. The CDR3 nucleotides are TGTGCCATCAGTGAGTCCCCAGTAAAGTATAGCAATCAGCCCCAGCATTTT.

The chain has TRBV7-9 and TRBJ2-5; D uncertain. Trimming took off 6 bases at V and 4 bases at J, with 12 bases between the two ends. The CDR3 totals 13 residues. CDR1 and CDR2 from the germline V gene are SEHNR and FQNEAQ (reference sequence). CDR3 loop: CASRRASGETQYF. The DNA of the CDR3 is TGTGCCAGCAGACGGGCATCGGGAGAGACCCAGTACTTC.

The V call is TRBV5-4, the J call TRBJ2-7; no clear D gene. This CDR3 is 15 amino acids long. Germline assignment: CDR1 SGHNT and CDR2 YYREEE (reference sequence). V was cut by 4 bases and J by 3 bases, with 17 bases left in between. The DNA of the CDR3 is TGTGCCAGCAGCGCTCCGATGGACCGTGTCTACGAGCAGTACTTC. Amino acid sequence: CASSAPMDRVYEQYF.

The genes are TRBV28 and TRBJ2-7, with TRBD1 matching over 8 bases. From germline, CDR1 is MDHEN and CDR2 SYDVKM. CDR3 size: 17 residues. Unmatched junction bases numbered 14, after V lost 5 bases and J lost 2 bases. The chain's CDR3 is CASSRMLGQGRAYEQYF. Written as DNA, the CDR3 is TGTGCCAGCAGTCGCATGCTCGGACAGGGTAGGGCCTACGAGCAGTACTTC.

The V call is TRBV6-5, the J call TRBJ2-1; D remains ambiguous. Trimming left V 2 bases short and J 9 bases short, with 17 bases between. Germline V gives CDR1 MNHEY, CDR2 SVGAGI. The CDR3 extends over 15 amino acids. The CDR3 DNA follows: TGTGCCAGCAGTTACGATAACGGGCCTTCCGGTGAGCAGTTCTTC. Translation gives CASSYDNGPSGEQFF.

The rearrangement links TRBV18 to TRBJ2-7; D is perhaps TRBD1 or TRBD2 (5 bases each). Germline V gene sequence: CDR1 KGHSH, CDR2 LQKENI. CDR3 length equals 16 residues. Trimming took off 0 bases at V and 0 bases at J, with 12 bases between the two ends. CDR3 coding DNA: TGTGCCAGCTCACCACCGAATCCGGGGCCCTCCTACGAGCAGTACTTC. This sequence encodes CASSPPNPGPSYEQYF.

The genes are TRBV30 and TRBJ2-7, with 7 bases lining up with TRBD1. This CDR3 has 13 residues. Germline V CDR1 and CDR2: GTSNPN, SVGIG (reference sequence). Trimming removed 3 bases from V and 3 bases from J; junction bases left unmatched: 5. CDR3 nucleotides: TGTGCCTGGAGCATGGGACAGCGCTACGAGCAGTACTTC. Translated: CAWSMGQRYEQYF.

V and J are TRBV11-2 and TRBJ2-1; no firm D call. The germline CDR1 and CDR2 sequences are SGHAT and FQNNGV. The V end lost 4 bases, the J end lost 4 bases, and 8 bases lay between the germline ends. The CDR3 loop spans 13 amino acids. The CDR3 spells CASSSDVYNEQFF. As DNA, the CDR3 is TGTGCCAGCAGCTCCGACGTATACAATGAGCAGTTCTTC.

The gene calls are TRBV23-1 and TRBJ1-2, with 8 bases identical to TRBD1. TRBV23-1 is an open reading frame, and its role is uncertain. J lost 0 bases, V lost 3 bases, and 9 bases had no gene match. This CDR3 spans 17 amino acids. In DNA, the CDR3 is TGCGCCAGCAGTCAGGGGACAGGATTCTATTCTAACTATGGCTACACCTTC. This codes for CASSQGTGFYSNYGYTF.

V gene TRBV10-3 combines with J gene TRBJ1-3, with D hard to call. This CDR3 spans 13 amino acids. Trimming pared 2 bases from V and 4 bases from J, leaving 6 bases between. CDR1 and CDR2 from the germline V gene are ENHRY and SYGVKD. The DNA for the CDR3 is TGTGCCATCAGTGAGGGAAGAGGAAACACCATATATTTT. Translating gives CAISEGRGNTIYF.

This chain uses TRBV18 with TRBJ2-6, with D unresolved. The CDR3 is 18 amino acids. The V gene's germline CDR1 is KGHSH and CDR2 LQKENI. The germline V and J ends were trimmed by 3 bases and 2 bases, with 17 bases remaining between them. Here the CDR3 DNA reads TGTGCCAGCTCACCCTGGGTTGAAAGAGATCCTGGGGCCAACGTCCTGACTTTC. Protein product: CASSPWVERDPGANVLTF.

The chain joins TRBV10-1 to TRBJ1-1, with D perhaps TRBD1 (5 bases). The CDR3 extends over 14 amino acids. Germline V gene lookup returns CDR1 WNHNN and CDR2 SYGVQD (reference sequence). Trimming removed 2 bases at V and 4 bases at J, with 11 bases between. The chain's CDR3 is CASSERGEGTEAFF. The DNA of the CDR3 is TGCGCCAGCAGTGAGAGGGGAGAAGGCACTGAAGCTTTCTTT.

The chain employs TRBV27 and TRBJ2-2; maybe TRBD2 (5 bases). This CDR3 spans 14 amino acids. Germline V CDR1 and CDR2: MNHEY, SMNVEV (reference sequence). V lost 4 bases and J 7 bases, leaving 13 bases between the germline ends. CDR3 bases: TGTGCCAGCAGTTCCCGAGGGCCGGGCGGGGAGCTGTTTTTT. It encodes CASSSRGPGGELFF.

The chain carries TRBV27 and TRBJ2-2; 12 nucleotides agree with TRBD2. CDR3 length: 17 amino acids. With 6 bases clipped from V and 5 bases from J, the junction kept 10 bases outside the gene matches. The V gene's germline CDR1 is MNHEY and CDR2 SMNVEV (reference sequence). CDR3 in DNA: TGTGCCAGCAGACCCCTAGCGGGAGGGATGGGGACCGGGGAGCTGTTTTTT. Protein sequence: CASRPLAGGMGTGELFF.

This rearrangement joins TRBV5-6 to TRBJ2-7, with D unclear. The CDR3 is 14 residues long. V was clipped by 1 base and J by 0 bases, with 8 bases between them. From germline, CDR1 is SGHDT and CDR2 YYEEEE. CDR3 amino acids: CASSLSGTSYEQYF. CDR3 bases: TGTGCCAGCAGCTTGAGTGGTACCTCCTACGAGCAGTACTTC.

This clone has just one count. The gene calls are TRBV9 and TRBJ1-2; D may be TRBD1 (5 bases). Germline V gives CDR1 SGDLS, CDR2 YYNGEE. V dropped 0 bases and J dropped 8 bases, with 17 bases sitting between them. The CDR3 runs to 15 residues. The CDR3 DNA follows: TGTGCCAGCAGCGTAGCCCCCACCCAGGGTAGGGGCTACACCTTC. The encoded protein is CASSVAPTQGRGYTF.

This chain joins TRBV4-1 and TRBJ2-7; 10 bases agree with TRBD1. V shed 5 bases, J shed 5 bases, and the junction held 6 bases outside the gene matches. Germline CDR1 reads MGHRA; CDR2 reads YSYEKL. This CDR3 spans 14 amino acids. CDR3 sequence reads: CASSFRDRGDEQYF. The CDR3 nucleotides read TGCGCCAGCAGCTTCCGGGACAGGGGCGACGAGCAGTACTTC.

The chain joins TRBV5-4 to TRBJ2-3; 9 bases are shared with TRBD2. The CDR3 is 17 residues long. Germline CDR1 reads SGHNT; CDR2 reads YYREEE (reference sequence). The V and J ends lost 1 base and 3 bases, in that order; junction bases with no gene match: 9. In nucleotides, the CDR3 is TGTGCCAGCAGCTTGTTAGGCGGGAGGGCCAGAACAGATACGCAGTATTTT. Translating gives CASSLLGGRARTDTQYF.

This clone came up once. The CDR3: CASKRKSGAHYGYTF. CDR3 bases: TGTGCCAGCAAACGGAAGTCAGGGGCGCACTATGGCTACACCTTC. The V gene is TRBV6-6, the J gene TRBJ1-2, with D possibly matching TRBD1 (6 bases). CDR1 is MNHNY, CDR2 SVGAGI, per germline (reference sequence). V was trimmed by 7 bases and J by 3 bases, leaving 18 bases between them. This CDR3 comprises 15 residues.

The chain is built from TRBV18 and TRBJ2-2; TRBD2 agrees at 15 bases. The CDR3 sequence is 17 residues long. Germline values: CDR1 KGHSH, CDR2 LQKENI. V lost 4 bases and J lost 5; bases outside the gene matches: 5. The CDR3 loop reads CASSRRTSGRDTGELFF. The CDR3 nucleotides are TGTGCCAGCTCACGGCGGACTAGCGGGAGGGATACCGGGGAGCTGTTTTTT.